This T cell receptor (beta chain) came from a study of early T cells in non-severe SARS-CoV-2 infection. Study-wide background: RNA in bulk from unsorted whole blood was sequenced, and chains were unpaired.

Researchers attached unique molecular identifiers to individual cDNA molecules. MiXCR, run by TCRdb on the 5' RACE reads, gives a single entry per CDR3 protein. The sample contains some 70,000 distinct CDR3 sequences, roughly 5% of which appear only once. Germline CDR1 is LNHDA and CDR2 is SQIVND (reference sequence). This CDR3 region has 14 residues. V was pared by 4 bases and J by 3 bases, with 9 bases between. Study outcomes and limitations: Private and CD4 specificities were missed by VDJdb matching, skewed to anti-spike CD8.

Worth noting for this clonotype: Its antigen is unknown.

Specimen: whole blood. This chain joins TRBV19 and TRBJ2-2, with no clear D. This receptor was taken from an adult who was a healthcare worker with PCR-confirmed SARS-CoV-2 infection or an uninfected control (not recorded which). For the CDR3, the DNA is TGTGCCAGTAGTACCAATATCTACACCGGGGAGCTGTTTTTT. Translation gives CASSTNIYTGELFF.